This TCR beta chain was observed in a study of PD-1 blockade in classical Hodgkin lymphoma. Every patient had relapsed following autologous stem cell transplantation, and cohorts differed in brentuximab vedotin exposure. As to this clone: Its antigen is undetermined.

The V gene lost 0 bases and the J gene lost 3 bases, with 6 bases spanning the gap. The CDR3 has 13 residues. Germline V gives CDR1 MGHRA, CDR2 YSYEKL. Clones were read by immunoSEQ multiplex PCR, and TCRdb kept only the in-frame ones, dropping some. The sample contains 57,000 or so clones, approximately 89% of which appear only once. Study conclusions and caveats: Unlike CD8+ TCR diversity, which did not rise significantly by C4D1, CD4+ TCR diversity did.

The sequences come from peripheral blood mononuclear cells (PBMCs), collected at baseline. This TCR came from a human donor with classical Hodgkin lymphoma. V gene TRBV4-1 combines with J gene TRBJ2-7, with D unclear. CDR3 DNA: TGCGCCAGCAGCCAAGAGGATTTCTACGAGCAGTACTTC. Its protein is CASSQEDFYEQYF.